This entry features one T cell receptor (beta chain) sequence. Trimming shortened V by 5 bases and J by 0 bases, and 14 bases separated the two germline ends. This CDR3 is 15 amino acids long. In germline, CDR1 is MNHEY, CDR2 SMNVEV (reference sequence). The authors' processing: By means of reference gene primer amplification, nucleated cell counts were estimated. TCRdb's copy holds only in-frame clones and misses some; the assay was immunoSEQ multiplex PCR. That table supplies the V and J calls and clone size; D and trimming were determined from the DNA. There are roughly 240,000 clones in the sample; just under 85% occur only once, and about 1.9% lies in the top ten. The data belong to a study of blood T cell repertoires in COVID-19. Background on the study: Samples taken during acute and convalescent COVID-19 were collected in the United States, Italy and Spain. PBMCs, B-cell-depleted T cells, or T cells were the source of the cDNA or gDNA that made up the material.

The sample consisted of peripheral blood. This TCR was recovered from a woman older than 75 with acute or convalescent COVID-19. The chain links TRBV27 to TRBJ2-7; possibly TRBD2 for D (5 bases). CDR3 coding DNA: TGTGCCAGCAGTGTGTCGGGGAACCCCTCCTACGAGCAGTACTTC. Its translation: CASSVSGNPSYEQYF.